This entry is about one T cell receptor beta chain. Antigen specificity is unknown. This entry is derived from a study of blood T cells in healthy people across ages. The authors ran a second PCR of 7 to 11 cycles using a sample-barcoded 5' primer and a J-beta primer mix. TCRdb recomputed calls from the 5' RACE reads with MiXCR, one row per CDR3 protein. The profile shows 1.5 million to 2 million distinct CDR3 sequences, 49% of them singletons. The germline gives CDR1 SGHTA, CDR2 FQGNSA. This CDR3 is 14 amino acids long. V was clipped by 5 bases and J by 5 bases, with 15 bases between them. General study results and limits: The long-lived group displayed more naive CD4+ cells, plus higher diversity, than the aged donors did.

The chain couples TRBV7-2 to TRBJ1-2; the D gene is possibly TRBD1 (5 bases). The source material was blood. The source is a woman aged 40-49 years in good health. The CDR3 DNA sequence: TGTGCCAGCAGCGTCGGGACGGGAATTTATGGCTACACCTTC. Protein sequence: CASSVGTGIYGYTF.